This T cell receptor beta chain is from a study of Graves' ophthalmopathy and Graves' hyperthyroidism. With V trimmed by 5 bases and J by 4 bases, 6 bases remained unmatched. The CDR3 sequence is 14 residues long. Ten or more counts support this clonotype. Scientists amplified the TCR beta CDR3 regions from RNA transcripts. Investigators did first-round RT-PCR with HTBI primers, then second-round multiplex PCR. Using its own MiXCR run on the multiplex PCR reads, TCRdb lists one record per CDR3 protein. The table shows 300,000 to 500,000 distinct CDR3 sequences, with over 15% occurring only once. The receptor's source is a woman under 30 with stable Graves' hyperthyroidism. Sequenced input: peripheral blood. The V call is TRBV12-3 or TRBV12-4, the J call TRBJ1-2, with 8 bases identical to TRBD1. The CDR3 reads CASSTHGTGYGYTF. CDR3 sequence (DNA): TGTGCCAGCAGTACACATGGGACAGGCTATGGCTACACCTTC.